The sequence of this TCR beta chain was determined in a study of T cell responses to AZD1222 COVID-19 vaccine. Notes on the study in general: The study sampled repertoires only after the peak T cell response. Donor demographics were predominantly white British with a female majority; clonal diversity may be underestimated. Baseline serostatus was positive in only a handful of AZD1222 recipients. Per reports, nearly half of all spike-specific TCRs target regions that are unmutated in variants.

About this clone itself: The antigen remains undetermined.

CDR3 length: 15 amino acids. Germline V gene lookup returns CDR1 MGHRA and CDR2 YSYEKL. V was clipped by 4 bases and J by 10 bases; unmatched bases: 7. Repertoires were generated with immunoSEQ multiplex PCR, while TCRdb's copy carries only in-frame clones and drops some. The sample lists about 130,000 clones, 75% to 90% occurring once. The V call is TRBV4-1, the J call TRBJ2-1, with 13 positions matching TRBD2. This receptor was identified in an adult in good health. The source material was peripheral blood, sampled on day 0 of AZD1222 vaccination. DNA for the CDR3: TGCGCCAGCAGCCGCGGACTAGCGGGGGCCGAGGAGCAGTTCTTC. Protein: CASSRGLAGAEEQFF.